This entry features one TCR beta chain sequence. Its antigen is as yet unknown. This sample is part of a study of cytomegalovirus exposure and HLA in healthy donors. There are 15 residues in the CDR3. V trimming: 6 bases; J trimming: 3 bases; junction bases outside the gene matches: 5. Germline values: CDR1 MNHNS, CDR2 SASEGT. Here immunoSEQ multiplex PCR was the method, and the copy in TCRdb shows in-frame clones only, minus some. The sample carries approximately 150,000 clones, about 90% recorded once. Findings of the study overall: TCR sequences were mostly rare, though some public TCRs occurred in many donors. The listing of some 170 TCR beta chains classed them as cytomegalovirus-associated. Reports credit the classifier with highly specific, highly sensitive diagnosis of cytomegalovirus status.

V usage is TRBV6-1 and J usage is TRBJ2-3; TRBD2 agrees at 11 bases. The clonotype was recovered from a woman aged 18-30 years in good health and CMV-seropositive. What was sequenced was PBMCs. The CDR3 DNA sequence: TGTGCCAGCAGACCGGGACTAGCGGAGACAGATACGCAGTATTTT. This encodes CASRPGLAETDTQYF.